Listed here are 14 T cell receptor beta chains from one sample, sequenced in a study of cytomegalovirus exposure and HLA in healthy donors. The study ran its PCR with 60 Vbeta and 13 Jbeta primers. Profiled with immunoSEQ multiplex PCR; TCRdb holds only in-frame clones, not every one. The table shows some 150,000 clones, with approximately 80% occurring only once. The source material was PBMCs. Receptors originate from a man aged 30 to 39 in good health and CMV-seropositive.

V usage is TRBV2 and J usage is TRBJ1-5; no clear D. The germline CDR1 and CDR2 sequences are SNHLY and FYNNEI. This CDR3 is 14 amino acids long. V was cut by 6 bases and J by 0 bases, with 9 bases left in between. CDR3 coding DNA: TGTGCCAGCAGCCTGACTAATAGCAATCAGCCCCAGCATTTT. Translating gives CASSLTNSNQPQHF.

The CDR3 DNA reads TGTGCCAGCACCCGACCAGGGACAGCCTACGAGCAGTACTTC. Translating it yields CASTRPGTAYEQYF. V gene TRBV28 combines with J gene TRBJ2-7; TRBD1 matches at 7 bases. V lost 7 bases to trimming and J lost 2 bases; unmatched junction nucleotides: 8. The CDR3 runs 14 residues. Germline CDR1 and CDR2: MDHEN and SYDVKM.

The rearrangement uses TRBV9 and TRBJ1-2; D is unresolved. The CDR3 consists of 18 residues. The V gene lost 2 bases and the J gene lost 4 bases, with 24 bases spanning the gap. CDR1 is SGDLS, CDR2 YYNGEE, per germline. The CDR3 sequence: CASSVSPDRGLVSYGYTF. CDR3 sequence (DNA): TGTGCCAGCAGCGTCTCCCCTGATCGGGGTCTGGTGTCCTATGGCTACACCTTC.

This chain links TRBV6-1 with TRBJ1-5, with TRBD1 as a possible D gene (5 bases). Germline V gene sequence: CDR1 MNHNS, CDR2 SASEGT. The CDR3 consists of 17 residues. The V and J ends lost 7 bases and 5 bases respectively, with 24 bases between them. Here the CDR3 DNA reads TGTGCCAGCACTGACGGGGCAGGTTGGGGAGGGGATCAGCCCCAGCATTTT. Translating it yields CASTDGAGWGGDQPQHF.

The CDR3 loop reads CASSPREKYEQYF. CDR3 coding DNA: TGTGCCAGCAGTCCCCGGGAGAAATACGAGCAGTACTTC. This sequence joins TRBV6-6 and TRBJ2-7; D may be TRBD2 (6 bases). The germline V gene encodes CDR1 MNHNY and CDR2 SVGAGI (reference sequence). The CDR3 contains 13 residues. The V end was cut by 5 bases, the J end by 4 bases, with 12 bases between.

The chain employs TRBV5-6 and TRBJ2-7; tentative D call: TRBD2 (6 bases). Germline loops: CDR1 SGHDT, CDR2 YYEEEE. Trimming stripped 0 bases from V and 0 bases from J, with 10 bases between. The length of the CDR3 is 15 residues. The CDR3 region is CASSLGLGLSYEQYF. Written as DNA, the CDR3 is TGTGCCAGCAGCTTGGGACTGGGACTCTCCTACGAGCAGTACTTC. The complete variable domain, with remaining parts taken from reference TRBV5-6 and TRBJ2-7, reads DAGVTQSPTHLIKTRGQQVTLRCSPKSGHDTVSWYQQALGQGPQFIFQYYEEEERQRGNFPDRFSGHQFPNYSSELNVNALLLGDSALYLCASSLGLGLSYEQYFGPGTRLTVT.

The chain links TRBV2 to TRBJ2-7; D is undetermined. V was shortened by 5 bases and J by 0 bases, with 20 bases between the two germline ends. In germline, CDR1 is SNHLY, CDR2 FYNNEI. The CDR3 extends over 17 amino acids. CDR3 loop: CASSILPPLAVSYEQYF. CDR3 in DNA: TGTGCCAGCAGTATTCTTCCCCCTCTTGCAGTCTCCTACGAGCAGTACTTC.

The chain couples TRBV11-1 to TRBJ2-1; D perhaps matches TRBD2 (6 bases). The germline V gene has CDR1 SGHAT and CDR2 FQDESV (reference sequence). V was cut by 4 bases and J by 9 bases, with 13 bases left in between. The CDR3 sequence is 13 residues long. Here the CDR3 reads CASSSNGGGEQFF. As DNA, the CDR3 is TGTGCCAGCAGCTCAAACGGGGGTGGTGAGCAGTTCTTC.

The chain has TRBV4-1 and TRBJ2-2; TRBD2 agrees at 12 bases. CDR1 is MGHRA, CDR2 YSYEKL, per germline. This CDR3 is 13 amino acids long. The J segment lost 7 bases and the V segment lost 6 bases, leaving 0 bases of the junction unmatched. The CDR3 region is CASRTSGSGELFF. CDR3 bases: TGCGCCAGCAGGACTAGCGGGAGCGGGGAGCTGTTTTTT.

This chain uses TRBV16 with TRBJ1-2; a possible D gene is TRBD1 (6 bases). With 1 base removed from V and 2 bases from J, the gap between germline ends came to 17 bases. The CDR3 has 17 amino acids. Germline V gene data show CDR1 as KGHSY and CDR2 as FQNENV. The CDR3 reads CASSQWSGAPNNYGYTF. In DNA form, the CDR3 reads TGTGCCAGCAGCCAATGGTCAGGGGCTCCCAACAACTATGGCTACACCTTC.

This chain joins TRBV28 and TRBJ1-1; D is uncertain. This CDR3 contains 11 residues. V gave up 6 bases and J gave up 10 bases, with 12 bases separating them. CDR1 is MDHEN, CDR2 SYDVKM, per germline. The chain's CDR3 is CASRDQEGAFF. For the CDR3, the DNA is TGTGCCAGCAGGGATCAGGAGGGAGCTTTCTTT.

This clone was seen only once. The chain is built from TRBV27 and TRBJ2-7; 7 bases fit TRBD2. CDR1 and CDR2 (germline): MNHEY, SMNVEV (reference sequence). V lost 3 bases to trimming and J lost 2 bases; unmatched junction nucleotides: 16. This CDR3 has 18 residues. CDR3 DNA sequence: TGTGCCAGCAGTTTCCGCTCCGGGACTACCGGATCTCCCTACGAGCAGTACTTC. Translating it yields CASSFRSGTTGSPYEQYF.

The chain uses TRBV7-2 and TRBJ2-3; TRBD2 agrees at 7 bases. The CDR3 spans 14 residues. Germline V gene lookup returns CDR1 SGHTA and CDR2 FQGNSA. V was clipped by 5 bases and J by 2 bases; unmatched bases: 4. CDR3 region: CASSARDYTDTQYF. DNA of the CDR3: TGTGCCAGCAGCGCGAGGGACTACACAGATACGCAGTATTTT.

The V and J genes are TRBV7-2 and TRBJ1-1, with TRBD1 identical over 8 bases. The CDR3 spans 16 residues. CDR1 SGHTA and CDR2 FQGNSA come from the germline V gene. V gave up 5 bases and J gave up 0 bases; unmatched junction bases: 8. The CDR3, as DNA: TGTGCCAGCAGCCCAGGGACAGGACGAATGAACACTGAAGCTTTCTTT. This codes for CASSPGTGRMNTEAFF. Looking up the rest from reference TRBV7-2 and TRBJ1-1 gives the full variable domain: GAGVSQSPSNKVTEKGKDVELRCDPISGHTALYWYRQSLGQGLEFLIYFQGNSAPDKSGLPSDRFSAERTGGSVSTLTIQRTQQEDSAVYLCASSPGTGRMNTEAFFGQGTRLTVV.